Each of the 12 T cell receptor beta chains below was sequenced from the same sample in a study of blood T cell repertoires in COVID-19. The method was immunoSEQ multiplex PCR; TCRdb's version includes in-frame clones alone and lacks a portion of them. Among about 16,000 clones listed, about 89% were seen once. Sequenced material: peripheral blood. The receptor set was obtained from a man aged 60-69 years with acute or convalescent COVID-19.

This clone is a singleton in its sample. The CDR3 spells CASSQPTSGNYEQYF. CDR3 bases: TGCGCCAGCAGCCAACCCACTAGCGGGAACTACGAGCAGTACTTC. The rearrangement joins TRBV4-1 to TRBJ2-7; 10 nucleotides line up with TRBD2. The ends lost 2 bases at V and 3 bases at J; junction bases unmatched: 4. Germline V CDR1 and CDR2: MGHRA, YSYEKL. The CDR3 runs to 15 residues.

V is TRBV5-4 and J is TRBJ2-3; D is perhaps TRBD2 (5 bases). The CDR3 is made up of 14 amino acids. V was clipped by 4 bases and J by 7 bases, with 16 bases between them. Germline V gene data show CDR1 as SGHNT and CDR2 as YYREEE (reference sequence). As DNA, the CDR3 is TGTGCCAGCAGCCTCCGGACTCGGGGAAATACGCAGTATTTT. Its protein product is CASSLRTRGNTQYF.

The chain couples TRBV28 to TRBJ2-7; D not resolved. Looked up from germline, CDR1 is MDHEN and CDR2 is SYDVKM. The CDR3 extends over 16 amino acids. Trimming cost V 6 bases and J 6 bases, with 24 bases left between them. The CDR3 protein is CASSASGHLSNFEQYF. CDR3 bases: TGTGCCAGCAGCGCCTCCGGTCATCTTTCCAACTTCGAGCAGTACTTC.

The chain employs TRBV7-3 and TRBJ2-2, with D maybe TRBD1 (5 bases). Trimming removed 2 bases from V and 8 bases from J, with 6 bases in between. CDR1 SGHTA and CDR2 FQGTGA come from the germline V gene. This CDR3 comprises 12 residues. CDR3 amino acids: CASSLGAGELFF. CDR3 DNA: TGTGCCAGCAGCTTAGGGGCGGGGGAGCTGTTTTTT.

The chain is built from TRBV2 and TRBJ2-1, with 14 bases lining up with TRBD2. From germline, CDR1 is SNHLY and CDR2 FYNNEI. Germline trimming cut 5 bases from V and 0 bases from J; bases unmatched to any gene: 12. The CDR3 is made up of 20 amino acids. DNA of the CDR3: TGTGCCAGCAGTCGGATCAGGACTAGCGGGGGGTCTAGCTCCTACAATGAGCAGTTCTTC. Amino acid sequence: CASSRIRTSGGSSSYNEQFF.

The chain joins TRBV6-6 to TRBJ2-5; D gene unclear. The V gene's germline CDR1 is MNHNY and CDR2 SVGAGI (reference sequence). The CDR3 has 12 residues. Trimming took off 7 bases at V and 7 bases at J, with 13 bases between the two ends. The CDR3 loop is CASTRSLGTQYF. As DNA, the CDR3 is TGTGCCAGCACGCGTAGCCTAGGGACCCAGTACTTC.

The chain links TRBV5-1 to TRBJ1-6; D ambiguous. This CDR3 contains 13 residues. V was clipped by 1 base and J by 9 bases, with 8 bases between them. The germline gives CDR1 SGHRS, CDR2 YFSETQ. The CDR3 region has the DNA TGCGCCAGCAGCTTGAAGGAGCTTTCACCCCTCCACTTT. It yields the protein CASSLKELSPLHF.

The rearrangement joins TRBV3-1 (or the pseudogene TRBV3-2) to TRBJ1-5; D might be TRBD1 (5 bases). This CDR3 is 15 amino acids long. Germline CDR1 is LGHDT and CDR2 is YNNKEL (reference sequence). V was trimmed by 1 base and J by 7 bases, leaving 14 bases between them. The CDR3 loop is CASSQGRQGRQPQHF. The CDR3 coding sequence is TGTGCCAGCAGCCAAGGGCGGCAGGGTAGACAGCCCCAGCATTTT.

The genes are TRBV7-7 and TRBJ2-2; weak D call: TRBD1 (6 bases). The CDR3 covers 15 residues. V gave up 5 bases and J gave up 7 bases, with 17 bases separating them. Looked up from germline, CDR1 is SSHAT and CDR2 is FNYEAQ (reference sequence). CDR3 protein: CASSPGTSWVGELFF. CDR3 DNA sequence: TGTGCCAGCAGCCCCGGGACATCATGGGTCGGGGAGCTGTTTTTT.

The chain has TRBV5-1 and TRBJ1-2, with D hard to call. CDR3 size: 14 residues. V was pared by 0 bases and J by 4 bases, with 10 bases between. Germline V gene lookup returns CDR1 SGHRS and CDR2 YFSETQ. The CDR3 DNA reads TGCGCCAGCAGCTTGGCCCCACAGATCTATGGCTACACCTTC. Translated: CASSLAPQIYGYTF.

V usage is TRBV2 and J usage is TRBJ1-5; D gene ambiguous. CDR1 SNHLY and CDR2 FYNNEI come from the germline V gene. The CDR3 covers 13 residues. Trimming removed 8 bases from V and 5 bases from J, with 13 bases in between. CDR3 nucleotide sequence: TGTGCCAGCCTCGCCTCCACACATCAGCCCCAGCATTTT. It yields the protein CASLASTHQPQHF.

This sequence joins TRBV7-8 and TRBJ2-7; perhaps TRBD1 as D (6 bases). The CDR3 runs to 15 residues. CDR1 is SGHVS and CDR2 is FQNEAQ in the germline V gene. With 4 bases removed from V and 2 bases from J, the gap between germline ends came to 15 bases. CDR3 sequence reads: CASSSSGDKAYEQYF. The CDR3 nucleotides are TGTGCCAGCAGCTCCTCAGGGGACAAAGCCTACGAGCAGTACTTC.